These T cell receptor beta chains were read from a single sample in a study of T cells in Graves' hyperthyroidism and ophthalmopathy. MiXCR, applied by TCRdb to the multiplex PCR reads, yields one record per CDR3 protein. In the table there are around 350,000 distinct CDR3 sequences, 19% of which are singletons. Sequencing input: blood. All receptors derive from a woman younger than 30 with Graves' hyperthyroidism. Both conserved end residues are part of each CDR3. D genes are given only for firm matches. Clone size, where shown, is once, few, many, or a class for clones that have expanded.

many TRBJ1-1 TRBV15 - CATSTGERMNTEAFF TGTGCCACCAGCACCGGGGAGAGAATGAACACTGAAGCTTTCTTT
few TRBJ1-1 TRBV6-5 - CASSYMQGRNTEAFF TGTGCCAGCAGTTACATGCAGGGAAGGAACACTGAAGCTTTCTTT
- TRBJ2-7 TRBV5-1 TRBD1 CASSFTQGATPYEQYF TGCGCCAGCAGTTTTACCCAGGGGGCAACCCCCTACGAGCAGTACTTC
- TRBJ2-7 TRBV4-1 TRBD1 CASSQAGTASYEQYF TGCGCCAGCAGCCAAGCCGGGACAGCGTCCTACGAGCAGTACTTC
- TRBJ2-7 TRBV20-1 - CSASRIASYDQYF TGCAGTGCCTCAAGGATAGCCTCCTACGATCAGTACTTC
few TRBJ2-7 TRBV20-1 - CSARGPWVEQYF TGCAGTGCTAGAGGTCCGTGGGTCGAGCAGTACTTC
many TRBJ1-1 TRBV28 - CASSPGGQINTEAFF TGTGCCAGCAGTCCGGGCGGACAGATCAACACTGAAGCTTTCTTT
- TRBJ2-2 TRBV2 TRBD1 CASSAPTGGTGELFF TGTGCCAGCAGTGCCCCGACAGGGGGCACCGGGGAGCTGTTTTTT
- TRBJ1-1 TRBV12-3/TRBV12-4 - CASTNPLGDTEAFF TGTGCCAGCACCAATCCCCTCGGGGACACTGAAGCTTTCTTT
- TRBJ2-2 TRBV12-3/TRBV12-4 - CASSLGYSSSGLIGELFF TGTGCCAGCAGTTTAGGATACAGTTCGTCCGGTTTGATCGGGGAGCTGTTTTTT
few TRBJ2-2 TRBV3-1 - CASSQGVGMAGELFF TGTGCCAGCAGCCAGGGCGTAGGGATGGCCGGGGAGCTGTTTTTT
- TRBJ1-6 TRBV12-3/TRBV12-4 - CASSDGIAYNSPLHF TGTGCCAGCAGCGATGGGATCGCCTATAATTCACCCCTCCACTTT
many TRBJ1-5 TRBV12-3/TRBV12-4 - CASSSSRGGFQPQHF TGTGCCAGCAGCTCCTCACGCGGGGGCTTTCAGCCCCAGCATTTT
- TRBJ2-7 TRBV12-3/TRBV12-4 - CASRGLPYEQYF TGTGCCAGCAGGGGACTCCCTTACGAGCAGTACTTC
- TRBJ2-5 TRBV12-3/TRBV12-4 TRBD1 CASGQGKETQYF TGTGCCAGCGGACAGGGCAAAGAGACCCAGTACTTC
many TRBJ1-2 TRBV5-1 - CASSLALTAVYGYTF TGCGCCAGCAGCTTGGCGCTAACGGCTGTCTATGGCTACACCTTC